Below, 4 T cell receptor beta chains from the same sample are listed, as sequenced in a study of CD4 and CD8 cells across lung adenocarcinoma regions. TCRdb itself ran the PCR reads through MiXCR, one entry per CDR3 protein. The data show about 12,000 distinct CDR3 sequences, with 53% seen just once and less than 40% held by the top ten. The sequenced sample consisted of CD8+ T cells from the center of a lung tumor. The source of these receptors is a female donor with lung adenocarcinoma. The CD4 and CD8 labels of this study may be unreliable.

The table lists this clonotype with many counts. The CDR3 coding sequence is TGTGCCAGCAGCAAAGGGGGGGAGAGCTATGGCTACACCTTC. Amino acid sequence: CASSKGGESYGYTF. V usage is TRBV6-1 and J usage is TRBJ1-2; a possible D gene is TRBD1 (6 bases). CDR1 is MNHNS, CDR2 SASEGT, per germline. CDR3 size: 14 residues. Trimming removed 6 bases from V and 4 bases from J, with 15 bases in between.

This clonotype was seen just once. The CDR3 DNA reads TGTGCCAGCAGCGCCACTAGCGGGGGGGCCAGAGGGGAGCTGTTTTTT. Amino acid sequence: CASSATSGGARGELFF. This chain connects TRBV9 to TRBJ2-3; 13 nucleotides align to TRBD2. The assigned J gene may be wrong: the sequence end matches TRBJ2-2 better. Looked up from germline, CDR1 is SGDLS and CDR2 is YYNGEE. This CDR3 comprises 16 residues.

Ten or more counts support this clonotype. CDR3 residues: CASSRDRGHGIQYF. As DNA, the CDR3 is TGTGCCAGCAGTCGGGACAGGGGGCATGGCATTCAGTACTTC. This chain joins TRBV6-1 and TRBJ2-4; 12 bases are a match to TRBD1. CDR1 and CDR2 from the germline V gene are MNHNS and SASEGT. This CDR3 region has 14 residues. After removal of 5 bases from V and 9 bases from J, the junction contained 5 bases not matched to a gene.

The gene calls are TRBV3-1 and TRBJ2-1, with D possibly TRBD2 on 5 matching bases. From germline, CDR1 is LGHDT and CDR2 YNNKEL (reference sequence). V dropped 4 bases and J dropped 8 bases, with 18 bases sitting between them. This CDR3 is built from 15 residues. CDR3 DNA sequence: TGTGCCAGCAGCCGCGGGCTTGCTCGAAGGGATGAGCAGTTCTTC. Residues: CASSRGLARRDEQFF.